What follows describes a single T cell receptor (beta chain). This table comes from immunoSEQ multiplex PCR, and its TCRdb copy is limited to in-frame clones, with some not included. This sample has over 200,000 clones; nearly 90% occur once, and the top ten carry roughly 10%. This entry belongs to a study of blood T cell repertoires in COVID-19. Across the whole study: Spain, Italy and the United States supplied samples that represented acute and convalescent COVID-19. T cells, B-cell-depleted T cells, or PBMCs provided the cDNA or gDNA that served as material.

V was shortened by 9 bases and J by 3 bases, with 16 bases between the two germline ends. Germline V lookup: CDR1 KGHDR, CDR2 SFDVKD. This CDR3 contains 15 residues. Recruitment covered some 25 US areas and drew participants whose ages spanned roughly 18 to 100 years. Each recovered donor of Cohort 3 presented with two negative PCRs, clearance, or symptom resolution. This chain joins TRBV24-1 and TRBJ1-4, with D unresolved. The sequenced sample was PBMCs or T cells enriched from blood (not recorded which). This TCR came from a man aged 30-40 years who had recovered from COVID-19. Here the CDR3 reads CATAGGERANEKLFF. The CDR3 bases are TGTGCCACCGCCGGAGGTGAAAGGGCTAATGAAAAACTGTTTTTT.